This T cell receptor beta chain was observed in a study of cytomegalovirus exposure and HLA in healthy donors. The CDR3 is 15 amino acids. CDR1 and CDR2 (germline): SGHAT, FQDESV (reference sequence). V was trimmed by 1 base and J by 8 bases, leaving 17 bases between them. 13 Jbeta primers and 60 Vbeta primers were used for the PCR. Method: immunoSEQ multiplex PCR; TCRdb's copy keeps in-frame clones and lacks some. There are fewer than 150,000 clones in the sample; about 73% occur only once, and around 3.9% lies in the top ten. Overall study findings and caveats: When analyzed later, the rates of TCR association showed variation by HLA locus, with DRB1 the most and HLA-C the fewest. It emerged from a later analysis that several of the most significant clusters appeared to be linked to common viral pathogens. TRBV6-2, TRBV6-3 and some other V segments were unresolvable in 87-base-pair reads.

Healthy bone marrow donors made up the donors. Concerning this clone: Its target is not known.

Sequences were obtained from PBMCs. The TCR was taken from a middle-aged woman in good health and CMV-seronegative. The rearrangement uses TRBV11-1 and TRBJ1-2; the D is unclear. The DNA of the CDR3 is TGTGCCAGCAGCTTAGATGCCCGGGAGAAAATGGGCTACACCTTC. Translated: CASSLDAREKMGYTF.